This T cell receptor (beta chain) was captured by sequencing in a study of blood T cells in healthy people across ages. Whole-study findings and limits: Long-lived donors had more naive CD4+ cells and higher diversity than aged donors. Age showed a roughly linear inverse relationship with TCR beta diversity per million T cells.

The V gene's germline CDR1 is LGHNA and CDR2 YNFKEQ. This CDR3 is built from 18 residues. The ends lost 2 bases at V and 3 bases at J; junction bases unmatched: 14. At least 7 million PBMCs were isolated per sample. A second roughly 7 to 11 cycle PCR used barcoded and J-beta primers. TCRdb processed the 5' RACE reads anew with MiXCR; each CDR3 protein has one entry. The repertoire holds hundreds of thousands of distinct CDR3 sequences, with over 45% as singletons. Of note for this clonotype: No antigen is known for it.

Sample: blood. The chain recombines TRBV4-2 with TRBJ2-3; TRBD1 agrees at 7 bases. The sequence was collected from a woman in her sixties or seventies in good health. The CDR3 DNA reads TGTGCCAGCAGCCAACTCCAGCGACAGGGTTGGAGAACAGATACGCAGTATTTT. This sequence encodes CASSQLQRQGWRTDTQYF.